The rows below give T cell receptor beta chains drawn from one sample of a study of blood T cells in healthy people across ages. TCRdb recomputed calls from the 5' RACE reads with MiXCR, one row per CDR3 protein. The data hold approximately 1,700,000 distinct CDR3 sequences, with roughly 43% observed a single time. Sequenced sample: blood. The receptors here all came from a human donor in good health. Both conserved end residues are part of each CDR3. The D gene is left open where the match is weak. Size is stated for part of the rows, as once, few or many counts, or as a class when the clone is expanded.

TRBJ2-2 - few TRBV20-1 TGCAGTGCAGGAAGATCCGGGGAGCTGTTTTTT CSAGRSGELFF
TRBJ2-7 TRBD2 - TRBV6-2/TRBV6-3 TGTGCCAGCGTGGATCCGGACGAACTAGCGGGTCGGTACTTC CASVDPDELAGRYF
TRBJ2-7 TRBD2 few TRBV10-3 TGTGCCATCAGTGGAAAAGCTAAGCGGGGGGGTAACGAGCAGTACTTC CAISGKAKRGGNEQYF
TRBJ2-4 - once TRBV4-1 TGCGCCAGCAGCCAAGAGGGGCCGCACCTAGGGGACATTCAGTACTTC CASSQEGPHLGDIQYF
TRBJ1-2 - - TRBV29-1 TGCAGCGTTGGGCAGGAGCTAACTAGTGATGGCTACACCTTC CSVGQELTSDGYTF
TRBJ2-1 - - TRBV9 TGTGCCAGCAGCTCAACAGATCCCTACAATGAGCAGTTCTTC CASSSTDPYNEQFF
TRBJ2-7 - - TRBV7-2 TGTGCCAGCAGCTTGCGGACAGAGCCAGCAGTCGAGCAGTACTTC CASSLRTEPAVEQYF
TRBJ1-2 - - TRBV7-3 TGTGCCAGCAGCTCACAGGGAGAGGGCTACACCTTC CASSSQGEGYTF
TRBJ2-3 TRBD2 - TRBV27 TGTGCCAGCAGAGTATTCTTTACTAGCGGGGGTAGCACAGATACGCAGTATTTT CASRVFFTSGGSTDTQYF
TRBJ1-4 - once TRBV6-4 TGTGCCAGCAGTGACTCGAGGCAGGGGAATGAAAAACTGTTTTTT CASSDSRQGNEKLFF
TRBJ2-5 - - TRBV7-9 TGTGCCAGCAGCTCCTGGTGGGGAGAGACCCAGTACTTC CASSSWWGETQYF
TRBJ2-7 TRBD1 - TRBV11-3 TGTGCCAGCAGCTGGACCGGGACAGCAGGGTTCGAGCAGTACTTC CASSWTGTAGFEQYF
TRBJ2-6 - few TRBV27 TGTGCCAGCAGCTCCGCCCCGGACAGATCACAAACTCAATCTGGGGCCAACGTCCTGACTTTC CASSSAPDRSQTQSGANVLTF
TRBJ2-5 TRBD2 - TRBV6-2/TRBV6-3 TGTGCCAGCAGTTACCAGCGGGACGAAGAGACCCAGTACTTC CASSYQRDEETQYF
TRBJ2-1 TRBD2 - TRBV5-1 TGCGCCAGCAGGGCAGACCTGACTAGCGAGCAGTTCTTC CASRADLTSEQFF
TRBJ2-1 - - TRBV6-5 TGTGCCAGCAGTGTCGCGTGGGTCAATGAGCAGTTCTTC CASSVAWVNEQFF
TRBJ1-2 TRBD1 - TRBV4-3 TGCGCCAGCAGCCAAGACCCGGGACAGGGGATAGGGAATGGCTACACCTTC CASSQDPGQGIGNGYTF
TRBJ2-7 TRBD2 - TRBV7-9 TGTGCCAGCAGGAGCGGGGTTTCCTACGAGCAGTACTTC CASRSGVSYEQYF
TRBJ2-3 - - TRBV7-9 TGTGCCAGCAGCTTTGCTCTAGCCTACACAGATACGCAGTATTTT CASSFALAYTDTQYF
TRBJ2-7 - once TRBV7-9 TGTGCCAGCAGCCCGAGTGGGGGAGGAGCGATGGACGAGCAGTACTTC CASSPSGGGAMDEQYF
TRBJ2-4 - - TRBV5-1 TGCGCCAGCAGCTTGGGACCGGGACTCAGGGCCAAAAACATTCAGTACTTC CASSLGPGLRAKNIQYF
TRBJ2-2 TRBD2 - TRBV4-3 TGCGCCAGCAGCCAAGGACCAGCGGGGACGACAATTAACACCGGGGAGCTGTTTTTT CASSQGPAGTTINTGELFF
TRBJ2-1 TRBD2 many TRBV7-2 TGTGCCAGCAGCTTATCTAACGGGGGGGCGTACAATGAGCAGTTCTTC CASSLSNGGAYNEQFF
TRBJ2-1 TRBD2 few TRBV20-1 TGCAGTGCTAGCAGTATAGCGGGGTATGAGCAGTTCTTC CSASSIAGYEQFF
TRBJ2-4 TRBD2 few TRBV5-5 TGTGCCAGCAGCTCACAGGCGCGGGGGGAAAACATTCAGTACTTC CASSSQARGENIQYF
TRBJ1-5 - once TRBV20-1 TGCAGTACTAATCAGGGGTATAGCAATCAGCCCCAGCATTTT CSTNQGYSNQPQHF
TRBJ1-2 - few TRBV20-1 TGCAGTGCTAGAGATAAGTCGGCGTCTAGACTGGGAGGCTACACCTTC CSARDKSASRLGGYTF
TRBJ1-2 - - TRBV6-5 TGTGCCAGCAGTTACGGTCCCAGGGGAGATGGCTACACCTTC CASSYGPRGDGYTF
TRBJ1-4 - - TRBV7-9 TGTGCCAGCAGCTTACGGGAAGAAAAACTGTTTTTT CASSLREEKLFF
TRBJ1-1 - few TRBV9 TGTGCCAGCAGCCCCGCGTCCGGCTACTACAACACTGAAGCTTTCTTT CASSPASGYYNTEAFF
TRBJ2-1 TRBD2 once TRBV20-1 TGCAGTGCTACGGCCCTAGCGGGGGGCGAGTATGAGCAGTTCTTC CSATALAGGEYEQFF
TRBJ2-2 - - TRBV12-3/TRBV12-4 TGTGCCAGCAGTCTGGGGGGGCCTGGCGGGGAGCTGTTTTTT CASSLGGPGGELFF
TRBJ2-2 - few TRBV5-5 TGTGCCAGCAGCTTGGCCTTTTCCTCCCCTGGGGAGCTGTTTTTT CASSLAFSSPGELFF
TRBJ2-1 - few TRBV4-3 TGCGCCAGCAGCCAAGATGAAGGGACTGTACCCAATGAGCAGTTCTTC CASSQDEGTVPNEQFF
TRBJ2-1 - few TRBV2 TGTGCCAGCAGTGAATGGGCCACAGGTCCCAATGAGCAGTTCTTC CASSEWATGPNEQFF
TRBJ2-1 - - TRBV2 TGTGCCAGCAGTGTCGATAGGGGGGACTACAATGAGCAGTTCTTC CASSVDRGDYNEQFF
TRBJ1-2 - - TRBV29-1 TGCTGCGTTGAAATTAGCCAGCCGCAGGGCTACACCTTC CCVEISQPQGYTF
TRBJ2-2 TRBD1 - TRBV12-3/TRBV12-4 TGTGCCAGCAACCCCGGGACAGGGGGCCTGGCCGGGGAGCTGTTTTTT CASNPGTGGLAGELFF
TRBJ1-1 - - TRBV12-3/TRBV12-4 TGTGCCAGCAGTGACTACCAGGGCACTGAAGCTTTCTTT CASSDYQGTEAFF
TRBJ1-1 - - TRBV12-3/TRBV12-4 TGTGCCAGCAGTTTTCTGGTACGGGGGGCGCGAACTGAAGCTTTCTTT CASSFLVRGARTEAFF
TRBJ2-5 - few TRBV7-9 TGTGCCAGCAGCTTAGCCCGACGAGGGACCCAGTACTTC CASSLARRGTQYF
TRBJ2-4 TRBD2 - TRBV25-1 TGTGCCAGCAGTGACACCAGGGAGGGTGACAATGAGCAGTACTTC CASSDTREGDNEQYF
TRBJ2-2 TRBD1 few TRBV29-1 TGCAGCGTCGGGACAGGGTTCACCGGGGAGCTGTTTTTT CSVGTGFTGELFF
TRBJ1-5 TRBD1 - TRBV7-2 TGTGCCAGCAGCCGCAGGGGGGGGTCGAGAAGCAATCAGCCCCAGCATTTT CASSRRGGSRSNQPQHF
TRBJ2-7 TRBD1 - TRBV18 TGTGCCAGCTCACCAGGGACAGGAACCTACAATGAGCAGTACTTC CASSPGTGTYNEQYF
TRBJ2-6 - once TRBV7-3 TGTGCCAGCAGCCCTACTTCTGGGGCCAACGTCCGGACTTTC CASSPTSGANVRTF